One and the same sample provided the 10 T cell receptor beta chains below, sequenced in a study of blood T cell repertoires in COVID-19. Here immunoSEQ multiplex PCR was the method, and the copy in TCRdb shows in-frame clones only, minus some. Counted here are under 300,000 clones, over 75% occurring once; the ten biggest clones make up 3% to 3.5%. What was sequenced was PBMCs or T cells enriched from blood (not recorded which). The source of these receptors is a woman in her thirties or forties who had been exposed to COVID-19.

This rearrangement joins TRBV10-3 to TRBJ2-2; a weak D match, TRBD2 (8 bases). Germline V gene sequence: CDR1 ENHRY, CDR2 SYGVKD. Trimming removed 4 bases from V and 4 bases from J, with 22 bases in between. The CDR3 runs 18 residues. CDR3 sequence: CAISAPGSGGGITGELFF. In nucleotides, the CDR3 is TGTGCCATCAGTGCCCCCGGGTCGGGAGGGGGCATCACCGGGGAGCTGTTTTTT.

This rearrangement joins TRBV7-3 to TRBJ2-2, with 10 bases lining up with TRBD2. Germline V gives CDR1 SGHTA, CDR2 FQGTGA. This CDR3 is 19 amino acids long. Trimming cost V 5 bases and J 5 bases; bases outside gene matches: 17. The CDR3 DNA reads TGTGCCAGCAGCCTCGACTCCCCTAGCGGGAGTTGGGGGACCGGGGAGCTGTTTTTT. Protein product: CASSLDSPSGSWGTGELFF.

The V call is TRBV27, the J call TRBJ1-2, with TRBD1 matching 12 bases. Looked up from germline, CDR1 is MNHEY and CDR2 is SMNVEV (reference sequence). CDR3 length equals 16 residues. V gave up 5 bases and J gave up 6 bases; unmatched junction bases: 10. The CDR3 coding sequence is TGTGCCAGCAGTCCAGGGACAGGGGGCACGTATAATGGCTACACCTTC. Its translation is CASSPGTGGTYNGYTF.

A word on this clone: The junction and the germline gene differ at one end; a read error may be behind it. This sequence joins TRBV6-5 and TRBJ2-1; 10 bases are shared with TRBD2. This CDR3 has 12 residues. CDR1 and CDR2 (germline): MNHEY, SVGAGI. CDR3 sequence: CASSPGLADTVF. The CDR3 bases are TGTGCCAGCAGTCCTGGACTAGCGGATACCGTCTTC.

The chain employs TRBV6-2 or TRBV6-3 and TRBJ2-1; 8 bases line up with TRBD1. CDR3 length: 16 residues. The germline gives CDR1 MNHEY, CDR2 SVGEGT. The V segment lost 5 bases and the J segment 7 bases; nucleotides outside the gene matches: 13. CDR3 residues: CASSKRTGTDMNEQFF. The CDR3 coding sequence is TGTGCCAGCAGTAAACGGACAGGGACTGATATGAATGAGCAGTTCTTC.

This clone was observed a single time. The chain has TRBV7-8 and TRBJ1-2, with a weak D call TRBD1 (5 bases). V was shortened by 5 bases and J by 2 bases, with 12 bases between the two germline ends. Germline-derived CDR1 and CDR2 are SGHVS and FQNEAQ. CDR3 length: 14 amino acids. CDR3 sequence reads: CASSPGGGNYGYTF. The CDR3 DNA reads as TGTGCCAGCAGCCCTGGGGGGGGGAACTATGGCTACACCTTC.

CDR3 protein: CASNKGTSGSGETQYF. As DNA, the CDR3 is TGTGCCAGCAACAAAGGGACTAGCGGGAGTGGGGAGACCCAGTACTTC. The chain is built from TRBV4-2 and TRBJ2-5; 14 positions match TRBD2. Germline loops: CDR1 LGHNA, CDR2 YNFKEQ. V lost 7 bases, J lost 5 bases, and 9 bases stayed unmatched. The CDR3 spans 16 residues.

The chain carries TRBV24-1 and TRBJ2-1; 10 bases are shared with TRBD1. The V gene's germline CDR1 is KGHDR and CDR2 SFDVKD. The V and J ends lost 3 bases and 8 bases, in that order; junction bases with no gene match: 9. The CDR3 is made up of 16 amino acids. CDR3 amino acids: CATSDPGQGFLDEQFF. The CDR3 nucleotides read TGTGCCACCAGTGATCCGGGACAGGGGTTTCTGGATGAGCAGTTCTTC.

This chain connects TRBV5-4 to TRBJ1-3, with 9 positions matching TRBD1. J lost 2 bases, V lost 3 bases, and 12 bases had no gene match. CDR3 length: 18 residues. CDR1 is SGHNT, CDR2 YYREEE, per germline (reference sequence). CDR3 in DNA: TGTGCCAGCAGCTCAACCCCGGGACAGGGAGTCCCTGGAAACACCATATATTTT. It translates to CASSSTPGQGVPGNTIYF.

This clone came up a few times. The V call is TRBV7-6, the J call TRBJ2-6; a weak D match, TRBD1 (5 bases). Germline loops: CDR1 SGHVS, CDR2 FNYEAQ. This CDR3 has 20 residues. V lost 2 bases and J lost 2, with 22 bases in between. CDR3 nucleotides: TGTGCCAGCAGCTTACGTACCATGACAGCTCGCAGCACTGGGGCCAACGTCCTGACTTTC. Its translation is CASSLRTMTARSTGANVLTF.